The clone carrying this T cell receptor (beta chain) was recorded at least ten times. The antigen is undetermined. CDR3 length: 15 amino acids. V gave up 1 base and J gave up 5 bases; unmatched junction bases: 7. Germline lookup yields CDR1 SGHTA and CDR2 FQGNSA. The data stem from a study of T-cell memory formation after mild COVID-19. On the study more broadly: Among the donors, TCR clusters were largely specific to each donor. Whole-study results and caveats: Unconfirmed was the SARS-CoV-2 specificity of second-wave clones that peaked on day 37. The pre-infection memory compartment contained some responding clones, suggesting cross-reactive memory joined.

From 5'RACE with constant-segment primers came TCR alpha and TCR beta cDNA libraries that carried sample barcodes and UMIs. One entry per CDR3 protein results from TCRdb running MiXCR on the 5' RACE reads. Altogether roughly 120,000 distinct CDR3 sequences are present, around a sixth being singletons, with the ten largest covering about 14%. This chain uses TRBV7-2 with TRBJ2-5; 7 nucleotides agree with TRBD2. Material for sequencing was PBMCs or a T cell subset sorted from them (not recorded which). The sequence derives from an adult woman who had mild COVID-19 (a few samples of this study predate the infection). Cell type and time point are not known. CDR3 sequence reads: CASSLGSGREETQYF. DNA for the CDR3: TGTGCCAGCAGCTTAGGATCGGGGCGGGAGGAGACCCAGTACTTC.